What follows are 29 T cell receptor beta chains derived from one specimen sequenced in a study of blood T cell repertoires in COVID-19. Data came from immunoSEQ multiplex PCR; TCRdb stores just in-frame clones and leaves some out. This table has 200,000 or so clones, about 82% appearing once. Sequencing input: peripheral blood. Every receptor here comes from a woman of 80 years or more with acute or convalescent COVID-19.

This chain links TRBV29-1 with TRBJ2-3, with D tentatively TRBD2 (6 bases). V was pared by 3 bases and J by 5 bases, with 18 bases between. CDR1 is SQVTM, CDR2 ANQGSEA, per germline. CDR3 length: 15 amino acids. As DNA, the CDR3 is TGCAGCGTTGAGGTTGAACCGGGAGAGGAAGATACGCAGTATTTT. It translates to CSVEVEPGEEDTQYF.

CDR3 sequence: CASSYPLGREADNEQFF. The CDR3 DNA follows: TGTGCCAGCAGTTACCCTCTTGGGCGGGAGGCAGACAATGAGCAGTTCTTC. The chain links TRBV6-2 or TRBV6-3 to TRBJ2-1; 8 nucleotides agree with TRBD2. CDR1 is MNHEY and CDR2 is SVGEGT in the germline V gene. CDR3 length: 17 amino acids. Trimming removed 2 bases from V and 5 bases from J; junction bases left unmatched: 11.

The chain joins TRBV6-5 to TRBJ2-7; TRBD2 agrees at 9 bases. V was pared by 7 bases and J by 2 bases, with 9 bases of the junction left unmatched. The CDR3 runs 15 residues. Germline lookup yields CDR1 MNHEY and CDR2 SVGAGI. The CDR3 coding sequence is TGTGCCAGCAAAGCCAGCGGGGGGCCCACCTACGAGCAGTACTTC. Its protein is CASKASGGPTYEQYF.

The CDR3 DNA follows: TGTGCCAGCAGCTTAGGCCTGGAGAGGACTAGTACCCCCGAGCAGTACTTC. Amino acid sequence: CASSLGLERTSTPEQYF. The J gene is TRBJ2-7, the V gene TRBV13; 7 bases fit TRBD2. Trimming removed 0 bases from V and 6 bases from J; junction bases left unmatched: 14. This CDR3 comprises 17 residues. Germline CDR1 is PRHDT and CDR2 is FYEKMQ (reference sequence).

J is TRBJ1-4 and V is TRBV19, with D possibly being TRBD1 (5 bases). The CDR3 extends over 13 amino acids. Germline V gives CDR1 LNHDA, CDR2 SQIVND (reference sequence). V was clipped by 6 bases and J by 6 bases, with 11 bases between them. This chain's CDR3 is CASRVDMDEKLFF. CDR3 nucleotide sequence: TGTGCCAGTAGGGTGGACATGGATGAAAAACTGTTTTTT.

This clone has a handful of counts. V usage is TRBV12-3 or TRBV12-4 and J usage is TRBJ1-5; D is uncertain. V was pared by 1 base and J by 11 bases, with 9 bases between. The CDR3 consists of 12 residues. CDR3 DNA sequence: TGTGCCAGCAGTTTAGACCTCTCGGCCCAGCATTTT. As protein: CASSLDLSAQHF.

On this clone itself: The identical CDR3 is also encoded by other nucleotide sequences in the sample. The genes are TRBV7-2 and TRBJ2-3; 11 bases agree with TRBD2. This CDR3 is built from 16 residues. J gave up 3 bases and V 3 bases, and 5 bases lay outside the gene matches. Germline values: CDR1 SGHTA, CDR2 FQGNSA. The chain's CDR3 is CASSLGLAGGTDTQYF. CDR3 DNA sequence: TGTGCCAGCAGCTTGGGGCTAGCGGGGGGTACAGATACGCAGTATTTT.

The gene calls are TRBV27 and TRBJ1-1, with TRBD1 matching over 9 bases. This CDR3 is built from 14 residues. Trimming cost V 3 bases and J 6 bases; bases outside gene matches: 5. From germline, CDR1 is MNHEY and CDR2 SMNVEV (reference sequence). CDR3 coding DNA: TGTGCCAGCAGTTTCGACAGGGGGTCTCCTGAAGCTTTCTTT. This encodes CASSFDRGSPEAFF.

This rearrangement joins TRBV19 to TRBJ1-5; 7 bases align to TRBD1. The length of the CDR3 is 17 residues. The V gene end was trimmed by 5 bases and the J gene end by 2 bases; junction bases not matched to a gene: 12. Germline V gene data show CDR1 as LNHDA and CDR2 as SQIVND (reference sequence). CDR3 residues: CASSSSTGSGGNQPQHF. The CDR3 coding sequence is TGTGCCAGTAGTTCTTCGACAGGGAGTGGAGGCAATCAGCCCCAGCATTTT.

CDR3 residues: CASSNTQRERGWNEQFF. The CDR3 bases are TGTGCCAGCAGTAATACGCAGCGGGAGAGGGGGTGGAATGAGCAGTTCTTC. V usage is TRBV6-2 or TRBV6-3 and J usage is TRBJ2-1, with 8 bases matching TRBD2. The CDR3 sequence is 17 residues long. Germline V gene sequence: CDR1 MNHEY, CDR2 SVGEGT. The ends lost 5 bases at V and 7 bases at J; junction bases unmatched: 16.

The rearrangement joins TRBV7-9 to TRBJ1-3, with a weak D call TRBD1 (5 bases). Trimming took off 1 base at V and 1 base at J, with 14 bases between the two ends. In germline, CDR1 is SEHNR, CDR2 FQNEAQ (reference sequence). The CDR3 contains 17 residues. CDR3 in DNA: TGTGCCAGCAGCTTAGGGGCTGAAGGGGTGTCTGGAAACACCATATATTTT. It codes for CASSLGAEGVSGNTIYF.

V gene TRBV30 combines with J gene TRBJ1-1; D might be TRBD1 (5 bases). The germline V gene encodes CDR1 GTSNPN and CDR2 SVGIG (reference sequence). The V end lost 3 bases, the J end lost 5 bases, and 10 bases lay between the germline ends. This CDR3 has 12 residues. CDR3 DNA: TGTGCCTGGAGACCAGGGATTACTGAAGCTTTCTTT. This codes for CAWRPGITEAFF. Full variable domain (outside the CDR3, taken from reference TRBV30 and TRBJ1-1): SQTIHQWPATLVQPVGSPLSLECTVEGTSNPNLYWYRQAAGRGLQLLFYSVGIGQISSEVPQNLSASRPQDRQFILSSKKLLLSDSGFYLCAWRPGITEAFFGQGTRLTVV.

The rearrangement links TRBV9 to TRBJ2-5; 10 nucleotides align to TRBD2. This CDR3 has 16 residues. Germline trimming cut 0 bases from V and 2 bases from J; bases unmatched to any gene: 4. The germline V gene has CDR1 SGDLS and CDR2 YYNGEE. Here the CDR3 reads CASSVGPSGGQETQYF. CDR3 in DNA: TGTGCCAGCAGCGTAGGTCCTAGCGGGGGTCAAGAGACCCAGTACTTC.

The chain employs TRBV27 and TRBJ2-7; D might be TRBD1 (6 bases). CDR3 length: 15 residues. Per the germline V gene, CDR1 is MNHEY and CDR2 is SMNVEV (reference sequence). V lost 6 bases, J lost 3 bases, and 18 bases lay in between. The DNA of the CDR3 is TGTGCCAGCAGCGATTCACGGGACATAGTCTACGAGCAGTACTTC. Its translation is CASSDSRDIVYEQYF.

This chain links TRBV18 with TRBJ2-3, with TRBD2 identical over 14 bases. Germline-derived CDR1 and CDR2 are KGHSH and LQKENI. V dropped 2 bases and J dropped 0; count of bases not matched to a gene: 7. This CDR3 is 19 amino acids long. CDR3 nucleotides: TGTGCCAGCTCACCAGGGACTAGCGGGAGTAGGTCCAGCACAGATACGCAGTATTTT. Amino acid sequence: CASSPGTSGSRSSTDTQYF. Full variable domain (remainder filled in from reference TRBV18 and TRBJ2-3): NAGVMQNPRHLVRRRGQEARLRCSPMKGHSHVYWYRQLPEEGLKFMVYLQKENIIDESGMPKERFSAEFPKEGPSILRIQQVVRGDSAAYFCASSPGTSGSRSSTDTQYFGPGTRLTVL.

This clone showed up just a few times. This chain connects TRBV18 to TRBJ1-2; 7 nucleotides agree with TRBD1. V was clipped by 2 bases and J by 4 bases; unmatched bases: 4. The germline gives CDR1 KGHSH, CDR2 LQKENI. The CDR3 totals 14 residues. CDR3 region: CASSPGDSSYGYTF. The CDR3 DNA is TGTGCCAGCTCACCAGGGGACAGCTCCTATGGCTACACCTTC.

The V gene is TRBV6-5, the J gene TRBJ2-7; 10 bases are shared with TRBD1. J lost 5 bases, V lost 7 bases, and 5 bases had no gene match. The V gene's germline CDR1 is MNHEY and CDR2 SVGAGI. CDR3 size: 13 residues. The CDR3 here is CASTGQGVNEQYF. CDR3 DNA: TGTGCCAGCACAGGACAGGGGGTCAACGAGCAGTACTTC.

The chain recombines TRBV7-3 with TRBJ1-1, with 9 positions matching TRBD1. V shed 6 bases and J 5 bases; nucleotides not matched to a gene: 13. There are 16 residues in the CDR3. Germline V gives CDR1 SGHTA, CDR2 FQGTGA. The CDR3 DNA reads TGTGCCAGCAGTGTTACCGGTGGGACAGGGCGGACTGAAGCTTTCTTT. As protein: CASSVTGGTGRTEAFF.

The J gene is TRBJ1-6, the V gene TRBV5-1; perhaps TRBD1 as D (5 bases). In germline, CDR1 is SGHRS, CDR2 YFSETQ. The CDR3 consists of 15 residues. Trimming pared 4 bases from V and 7 bases from J, leaving 15 bases between. CDR3 sequence (DNA): TGCGCCAGCAGCAGGCCAGGGAAGGGAAATTCACCCCTCCACTTT. Encoded protein: CASSRPGKGNSPLHF.

V usage is TRBV27 and J usage is TRBJ1-1; TRBD1 matches at 10 bases. From germline, CDR1 is MNHEY and CDR2 SMNVEV (reference sequence). There are 17 residues in the CDR3. V gave up 4 bases and J gave up 0 bases; unmatched junction bases: 8. The CDR3 DNA reads as TGTGCCAGCAGTTCCCCAAGGGGACAGGGGTTGAACACTGAAGCTTTCTTT. Its protein product is CASSSPRGQGLNTEAFF.

This clone was counted a few times. The genes are TRBV5-1 and TRBJ2-7; 11 bases map to TRBD2. The CDR3 sequence is 15 residues long. The V gene's germline CDR1 is SGHRS and CDR2 YFSETQ. The trim removed 0 bases at V and 3 bases at J, leaving 2 bases unmatched. Here the CDR3 reads CASSLEGTSGYEQYF. In DNA form, the CDR3 reads TGCGCCAGCAGCTTGGAGGGGACTAGCGGCTACGAGCAGTACTTC.

The V call is TRBV30, the J call TRBJ2-3; weak D call: TRBD2 (6 bases). Trimming cost V 5 bases and J 4 bases, with 13 bases left between them. This CDR3 has 13 residues. Germline V CDR1 and CDR2: GTSNPN, SVGIG (reference sequence). CDR3 DNA: TGTGCCTGGGCCCGGGGGAGGCCAGATACGCAGTATTTT. This encodes CAWARGRPDTQYF.

The chain couples TRBV6-4 to TRBJ1-6, with unresolved D. Germline assignment: CDR1 MRHNA and CDR2 SNTAGT. V was shortened by 0 bases and J by 0 bases, with 12 bases between the two germline ends. There are 18 residues in the CDR3. The chain's CDR3 is CASSDSIGRGSYNSPLHF. The DNA for the CDR3 is TGTGCCAGCAGTGACTCGATTGGCCGTGGCTCCTATAATTCACCCCTCCACTTT.

As regards this clone: The identical CDR3 is also encoded by other nucleotide sequences in the sample. The rearrangement uses TRBV27 and TRBJ2-1; 8 bases are shared with TRBD1. Losses at the gene ends were 4 bases for V and 3 bases for J; bases not matched to a gene: 5. The V gene's germline CDR1 is MNHEY and CDR2 SMNVEV (reference sequence). The CDR3 extends over 15 amino acids. DNA of the CDR3: TGTGCCAGCAGTTCCGGACAGGGTAGCTACAATGAGCAGTTCTTC. Protein sequence: CASSSGQGSYNEQFF.

The gene calls are TRBV6-5 and TRBJ1-5; 7 bases agree with TRBD1. Germline trimming cut 6 bases from V and 0 bases from J; bases unmatched to any gene: 5. CDR1 MNHEY and CDR2 SVGAGI come from the germline V gene. This CDR3 region has 15 residues. The CDR3, as DNA: TGTGCCAGCAGAGCTGGGACAGTTAGCAATCAGCCCCAGCATTTT. Translating it yields CASRAGTVSNQPQHF.

The rearrangement joins TRBV19 to TRBJ2-3, with TRBD1 as a possible D gene (6 bases). The CDR3 runs 15 residues. Trimming left V 4 bases short and J 5 bases short, with 16 bases between. The V gene's germline CDR1 is LNHDA and CDR2 SQIVND (reference sequence). The CDR3 region is CASSNRSQGGDTQYF. The CDR3 DNA reads as TGTGCCAGTAGTAACAGGTCTCAAGGGGGAGATACGCAGTATTTT.

The V call is TRBV19, the J call TRBJ1-4, with a weak D call TRBD1 (6 bases). Trimming removed 5 bases at V and 4 bases at J, with 14 bases between. Germline values: CDR1 LNHDA, CDR2 SQIVND (reference sequence). CDR3 size: 15 residues. The CDR3 bases are TGTGCCAGTAGTGTCCGAAAAGGGGGTAATGAAAAACTGTTTTTT. Translated, it gives CASSVRKGGNEKLFF.

CDR3 DNA sequence: TGTGCCAGCAGCTTCCAGAACTACGAGCAGTACTTC. This gives the protein CASSFQNYEQYF. The chain recombines TRBV5-6 with TRBJ2-7; D is unclear. This CDR3 has 12 residues. Trimming stripped 2 bases from V and 3 bases from J, with 6 bases between. Germline lookup yields CDR1 SGHDT and CDR2 YYEEEE. Full variable domain (remainder filled in from reference TRBV5-6 and TRBJ2-7): DAGVTQSPTHLIKTRGQQVTLRCSPKSGHDTVSWYQQALGQGPQFIFQYYEEEERQRGNFPDRFSGHQFPNYSSELNVNALLLGDSALYLCASSFQNYEQYFGPGTRLTVT.

The table lists this clone with a count of one. The chain uses TRBV7-2 and TRBJ2-7; possibly TRBD1 for D (5 bases). Deletions cut 2 bases from V and 7 bases from J, with 15 bases between. This CDR3 is built from 14 residues. The germline V gene encodes CDR1 SGHTA and CDR2 FQGNSA. The CDR3 region is CASSLYFGGAEQYF. For the CDR3, the DNA is TGTGCCAGCAGCTTATATTTTGGTGGGGCGGAGCAGTACTTC.